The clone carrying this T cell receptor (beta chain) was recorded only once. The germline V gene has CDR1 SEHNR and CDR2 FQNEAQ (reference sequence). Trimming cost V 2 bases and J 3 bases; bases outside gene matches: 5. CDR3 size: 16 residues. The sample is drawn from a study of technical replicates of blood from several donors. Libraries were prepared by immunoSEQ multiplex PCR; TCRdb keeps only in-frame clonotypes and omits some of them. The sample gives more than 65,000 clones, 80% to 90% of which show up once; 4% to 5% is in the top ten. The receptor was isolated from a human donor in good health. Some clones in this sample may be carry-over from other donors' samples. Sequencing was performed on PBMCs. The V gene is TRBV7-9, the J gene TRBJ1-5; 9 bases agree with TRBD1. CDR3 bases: TGTGCCAGCAGCTTAACAGGGGGCTTAGACAATCAGCCCCAGCATTTT. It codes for CASSLTGGLDNQPQHF.